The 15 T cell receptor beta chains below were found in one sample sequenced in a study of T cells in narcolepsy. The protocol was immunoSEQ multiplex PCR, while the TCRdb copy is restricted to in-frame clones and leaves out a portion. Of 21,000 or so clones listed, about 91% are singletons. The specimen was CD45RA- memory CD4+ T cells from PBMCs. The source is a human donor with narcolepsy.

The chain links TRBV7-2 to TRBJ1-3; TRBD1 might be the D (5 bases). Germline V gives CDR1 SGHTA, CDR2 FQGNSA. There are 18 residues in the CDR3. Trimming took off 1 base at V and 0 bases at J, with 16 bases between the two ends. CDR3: CASSLVVGGTYSGNTIYF. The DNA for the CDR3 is TGTGCCAGCAGCTTAGTTGTTGGGGGAACCTACTCTGGAAACACCATATATTTT.

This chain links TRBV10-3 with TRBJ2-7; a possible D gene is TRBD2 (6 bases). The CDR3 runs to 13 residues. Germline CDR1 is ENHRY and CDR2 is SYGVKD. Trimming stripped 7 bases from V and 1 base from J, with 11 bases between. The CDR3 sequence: CAIKLGGSYEQYF. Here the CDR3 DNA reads TGTGCCATCAAACTCGGGGGTTCCTACGAGCAGTACTTC.

CDR3 sequence reads: CATSQQGVSQPQHF. The DNA for the CDR3 is TGTGCCACCAGCCAACAGGGGGTGAGTCAGCCCCAGCATTTT. The chain links TRBV15 to TRBJ1-5, with 8 bases lining up with TRBD1. Germline V gene sequence: CDR1 LNHNV, CDR2 YYDKDF (reference sequence). CDR3 length: 14 amino acids. Unmatched junction bases numbered 6, after V lost 5 bases and J lost 6 bases. Looking up the rest from reference TRBV15 and TRBJ1-5 gives the full variable domain: DAMVIQNPRYQVTQFGKPVTLSCSQTLNHNVMYWYQQKSSQAPKLLFHYYDKDFNNEADTPDNFQSRRPNTSFCFLDIRSPGLGDTAMYLCATSQQGVSQPQHFGDGTRLSIL.

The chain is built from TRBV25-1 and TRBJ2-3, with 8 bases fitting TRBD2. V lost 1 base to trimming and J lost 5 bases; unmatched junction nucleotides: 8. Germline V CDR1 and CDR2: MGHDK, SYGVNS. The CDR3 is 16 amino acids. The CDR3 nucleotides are TGTGCCAGCAGTGAATCCAGGAGCGGGAGTGAAGATACGCAGTATTTT. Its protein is CASSESRSGSEDTQYF.

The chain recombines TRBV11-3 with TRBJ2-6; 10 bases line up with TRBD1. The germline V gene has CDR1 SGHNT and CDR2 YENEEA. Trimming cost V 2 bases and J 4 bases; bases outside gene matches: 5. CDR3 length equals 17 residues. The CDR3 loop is CASSLHGTGVGANVLTF. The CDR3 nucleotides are TGTGCCAGCAGCTTACACGGGACAGGGGTCGGGGCCAACGTCCTGACTTTC.

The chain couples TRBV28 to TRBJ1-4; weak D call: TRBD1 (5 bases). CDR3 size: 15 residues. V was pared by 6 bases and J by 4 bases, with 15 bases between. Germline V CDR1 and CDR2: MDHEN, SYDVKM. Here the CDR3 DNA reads TGTGCCAGCAGCCCCCCCGGACACCGTAATGAAAAACTGTTTTTT. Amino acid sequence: CASSPPGHRNEKLFF.

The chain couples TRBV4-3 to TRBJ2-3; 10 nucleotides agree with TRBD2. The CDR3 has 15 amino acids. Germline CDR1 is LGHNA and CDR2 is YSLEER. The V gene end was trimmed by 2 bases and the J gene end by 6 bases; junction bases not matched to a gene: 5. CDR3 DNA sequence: TGCGCCAGCAGCCAATCTAGCGGGAGTTCGGATACGCAGTATTTT. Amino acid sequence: CASSQSSGSSDTQYF.

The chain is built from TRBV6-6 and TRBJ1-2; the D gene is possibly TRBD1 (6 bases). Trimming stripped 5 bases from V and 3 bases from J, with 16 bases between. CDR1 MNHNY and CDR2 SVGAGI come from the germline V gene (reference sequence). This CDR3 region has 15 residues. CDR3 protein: CASSRGAGTHYGYTF. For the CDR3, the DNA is TGTGCCAGCAGTAGGGGGGCAGGGACACACTATGGCTACACCTTC.

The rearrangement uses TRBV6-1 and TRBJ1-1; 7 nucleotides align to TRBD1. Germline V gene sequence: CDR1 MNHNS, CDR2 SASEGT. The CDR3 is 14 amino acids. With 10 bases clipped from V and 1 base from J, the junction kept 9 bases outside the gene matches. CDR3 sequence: CATHLRQGNTEAFF. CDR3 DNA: TGTGCCACCCACCTGAGACAGGGGAACACTGAAGCTTTCTTT.

CDR3 sequence: CASRTATNEKLFF. Written as DNA, the CDR3 is TGTGCCAGCAGGACCGCAACTAATGAAAAACTGTTTTTT. V usage is TRBV28 and J usage is TRBJ1-4, with D unresolved. The germline V gene encodes CDR1 MDHEN and CDR2 SYDVKM. The CDR3 has 13 amino acids. The V gene lost 6 bases and the J gene lost 0 bases, with 5 bases spanning the gap.

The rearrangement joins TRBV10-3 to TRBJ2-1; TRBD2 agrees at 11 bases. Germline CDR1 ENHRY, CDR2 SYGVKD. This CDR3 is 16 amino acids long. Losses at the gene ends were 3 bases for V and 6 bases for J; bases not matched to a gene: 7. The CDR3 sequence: CAISDLTSGSINEQFF. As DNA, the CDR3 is TGTGCCATCAGTGACCTAACTAGCGGGAGTATCAATGAGCAGTTCTTC.

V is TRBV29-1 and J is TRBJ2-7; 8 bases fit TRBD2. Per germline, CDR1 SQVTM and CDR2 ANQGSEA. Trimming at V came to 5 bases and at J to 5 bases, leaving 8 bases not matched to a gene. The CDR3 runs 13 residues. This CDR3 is CSVPGGTRDEQYF. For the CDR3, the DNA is TGCAGCGTTCCTGGGGGGACTAGGGACGAGCAGTACTTC.

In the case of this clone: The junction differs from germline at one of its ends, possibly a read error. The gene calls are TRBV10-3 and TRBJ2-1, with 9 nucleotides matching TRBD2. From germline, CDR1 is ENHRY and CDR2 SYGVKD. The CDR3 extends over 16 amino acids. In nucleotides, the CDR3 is TGTGCCATCAGTGGGGCCGTGCTAGCGGGAACCAATGGGCAGTTCTTC. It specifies CAISGAVLAGTNGQFF.

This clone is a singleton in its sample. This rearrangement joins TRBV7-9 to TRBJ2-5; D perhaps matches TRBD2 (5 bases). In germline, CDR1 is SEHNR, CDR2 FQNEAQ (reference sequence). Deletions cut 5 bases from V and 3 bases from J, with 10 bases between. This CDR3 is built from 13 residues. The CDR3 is CASSPSGEETQYF. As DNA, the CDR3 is TGTGCCAGCAGCCCCTCCGGGGAAGAGACCCAGTACTTC.

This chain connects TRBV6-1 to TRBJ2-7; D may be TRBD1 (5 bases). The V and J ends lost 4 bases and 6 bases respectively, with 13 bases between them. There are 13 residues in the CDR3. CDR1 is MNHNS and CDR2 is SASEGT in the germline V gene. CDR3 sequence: CASSGGRVREQYF. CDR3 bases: TGTGCCAGCAGTGGGGGCAGGGTACGCGAGCAGTACTTC.